This T cell receptor beta chain is from a study of human T cells and chemical hapten exposure. CDR3 size: 17 residues. From germline, CDR1 is SGDLS and CDR2 YYNGEE. With 0 bases removed from V and 7 bases from J, the gap between germline ends came to 21 bases. In TCRdb, the RACE reads were re-called with MiXCR into one record per CDR3 protein. The table shows 300,000 to 350,000 distinct CDR3 sequences, with approximately 6.3% occurring only once. Time point meaning: patch test 1, 2 weeks after DPC sensitization. Treatment noted: therapeutic diphenylcyclopropenone sensitization with weekly scalp DPC. This clonotype was picked up a small number of times.

Sequenced material: whole blood, taken in connection with sensitization to the hapten diphenylcyclopropenone (DPC). The rearrangement links TRBV9 to TRBJ2-3, with D maybe TRBD1 (5 bases). The source is a woman younger than 30 with alopecia areata. Some clones in this sample may be carry-over from other donors' samples. As DNA, the CDR3 is TGTGCCAGCAGCGTAGATGCCGGACATTCAGCGTCTTATACGCAGTATTTT. Translated: CASSVDAGHSASYTQYF.